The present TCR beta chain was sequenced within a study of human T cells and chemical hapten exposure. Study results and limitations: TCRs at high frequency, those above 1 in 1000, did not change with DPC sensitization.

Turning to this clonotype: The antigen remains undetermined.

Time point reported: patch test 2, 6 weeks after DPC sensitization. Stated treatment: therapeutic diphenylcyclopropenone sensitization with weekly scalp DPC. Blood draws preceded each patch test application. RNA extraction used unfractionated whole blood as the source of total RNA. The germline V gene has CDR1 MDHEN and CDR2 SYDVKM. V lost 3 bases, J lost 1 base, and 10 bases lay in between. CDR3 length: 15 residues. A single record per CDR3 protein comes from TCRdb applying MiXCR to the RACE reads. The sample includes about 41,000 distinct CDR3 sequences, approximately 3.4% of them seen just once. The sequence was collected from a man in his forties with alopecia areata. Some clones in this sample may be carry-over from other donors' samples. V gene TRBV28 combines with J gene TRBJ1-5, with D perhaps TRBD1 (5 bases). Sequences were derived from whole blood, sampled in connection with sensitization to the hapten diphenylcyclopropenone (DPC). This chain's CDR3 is CASSLGPLSNQPQHF. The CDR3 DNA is TGTGCCAGCAGTTTGGGACCCTTAAGCAATCAGCCCCAGCATTTT. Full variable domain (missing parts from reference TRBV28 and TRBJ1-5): DVKVTQSSRYLVKRTGEKVFLECVQDMDHENMFWYRQDPGLGLRLIYFSYDVKMKEKGDIPEGYSVSREKKERFSLILESASTNQTSMYLCASSLGPLSNQPQHFGDGTRLSIL.